One and the same sample provided the 22 T cell receptor beta chains below, sequenced in a study of T cell repertoires in cytomegalovirus infection. TCRdb reanalysed the reads using MiXCR and keeps one entry per CDR3 protein. The table shows about 55,000 distinct CDR3 sequences, with roughly 20% occurring only once. No antigens are known for them. Sequencing used CD8+ T cells from cultured PBMCs, obtained from culture after CMV antigen stimulation. The source is a human donor in good health (CMV status not recorded). Some clones in this sample may be carry-over from other donors' samples.

The chain uses TRBV12-3 or TRBV12-4 and TRBJ2-7, with 7 bases aligning to TRBD1. CDR3 length equals 12 residues. The V gene end was trimmed by 7 bases and the J gene end by 4 bases; junction bases not matched to a gene: 4. Written as DNA, the CDR3 is TGTGCCAGCACCGTGGGACAGTACGAGCAGTACTTC. Translation gives CASTVGQYEQYF.

This clonotype showed up just a few times. This chain connects TRBV7-9 to TRBJ2-1; 9 bases align to TRBD2. Per germline, CDR1 SEHNR and CDR2 FQNEAQ (reference sequence). This CDR3 contains 15 residues. J gave up 8 bases and V 0 bases, and 5 bases lay outside the gene matches. The CDR3 reads CASSLAVAGDHEQFF. Written as DNA, the CDR3 is TGTGCCAGCAGCTTAGCGGTAGCGGGAGACCATGAGCAGTTCTTC.

The chain uses TRBV6-2 or TRBV6-3 and TRBJ2-3; TRBD1 agrees at 7 bases. Germline V gene sequence: CDR1 MNHEY, CDR2 SVGEGT. Trimming cost V 5 bases and J 1 base; bases outside gene matches: 6. The CDR3 has 15 residues. This CDR3 is CASSPPGQRTDTQYF. The CDR3 nucleotides read TGTGCCAGCAGTCCTCCGGGACAGCGCACAGATACGCAGTATTTT.

Many counts were recorded for this clonotype. The rearrangement joins TRBV29-1 to TRBJ1-2; 9 nucleotides agree with TRBD1. The V segment lost 2 bases and the J segment 6 bases; nucleotides outside the gene matches: 7. The germline V gene encodes CDR1 SQVTM and CDR2 ANQGSEA. The CDR3 is made up of 14 amino acids. The CDR3 loop reads CSVETGQGFDGYTF. The CDR3, as DNA: TGCAGCGTTGAAACTGGACAGGGGTTTGATGGCTACACCTTC.

This clonotype was found a few times. This chain joins TRBV7-9 and TRBJ2-7, with D unclear. Trimming took 4 bases from V and 5 from J, leaving 18 bases between them. This CDR3 is built from 15 residues. Germline assignment: CDR1 SEHNR and CDR2 FQNEAQ (reference sequence). CDR3 DNA: TGTGCCAGCAGCTCCCTCGGTTTAGTTTCCCACGAGCAGTACTTC. This encodes CASSSLGLVSHEQYF.

This clonotype was picked up a small number of times. This chain links TRBV7-2 with TRBJ2-7; either TRBD1 or TRBD2 may fit D (5 bases each). V lost 6 bases and J lost 2, with 14 bases in between. CDR1 is SGHTA, CDR2 FQGNSA, per germline. The CDR3 has 14 residues. The CDR3 protein is CASSTGTVTYEQYF. The CDR3 DNA sequence: TGTGCCAGCAGTACCGGGACGGTGACCTACGAGCAGTACTTC.

The CDR3 loop is CASSYRGGNTEAFF. CDR3 DNA sequence: TGCGCCAGCAGCTACAGGGGGGGGAACACTGAAGCTTTCTTT. The chain employs TRBV4-3 and TRBJ1-1; 8 bases fit TRBD1. The V gene's germline CDR1 is LGHNA and CDR2 YSLEER. CDR3 length equals 14 residues. Germline trimming cut 5 bases from V and 1 base from J; bases unmatched to any gene: 3.

The chain recombines TRBV10-3 with TRBJ2-7, with D uncertain. The germline V and J ends were trimmed by 0 bases and 2 bases, with 5 bases remaining between them. CDR3 length equals 13 residues. Germline CDR1 is ENHRY and CDR2 is SYGVKD. The CDR3 DNA reads as TGTGCCATCAGTGAGTCTAGGACCTACGAGCAGTACTTC. Encoded protein: CAISESRTYEQYF.

This CDR3 is CASSLVVGQSGYEQYF. DNA of the CDR3: TGTGCCAGCAGCTTAGTCGTAGGACAGAGTGGCTACGAGCAGTACTTC. The chain combines TRBV11-1 with TRBJ2-7; D perhaps matches TRBD1 (6 bases). V shed 1 base and J shed 3 bases, with 16 bases lying between them. Germline V gene data show CDR1 as SGHAT and CDR2 as FQDESV (reference sequence). The CDR3 sequence is 16 residues long.

This clonotype was observed a handful of times. This chain joins TRBV4-1 and TRBJ2-3, with 8 bases that match TRBD2. Unmatched junction bases numbered 7, after V lost 1 base and J lost 4 bases. Germline-derived CDR1 and CDR2 are MGHRA and YSYEKL. This CDR3 comprises 16 residues. The CDR3 DNA is TGCGCCAGCAGCCAAGGGACTAGCCTAAGCCCAGATACGCAGTATTTT. Translation: CASSQGTSLSPDTQYF.

This clonotype was picked up a small number of times. V is TRBV27 and J is TRBJ2-6; D not certain. The V end lost 7 bases, the J end lost 0 bases, and 7 bases lay between the germline ends. This CDR3 comprises 14 residues. Germline values: CDR1 MNHEY, CDR2 SMNVEV (reference sequence). CDR3 DNA sequence: TGTGCCAGCACCTGGAGCTCTGGGGCCAACGTCCTGACTTTC. Translation gives CASTWSSGANVLTF.

In this sample, this clonotype turned up a few times. The V gene is TRBV7-9, the J gene TRBJ2-3, with D uncertain. V lost 2 bases and J 2 bases, leaving 2 bases between the germline ends. Per the germline V gene, CDR1 is SEHNR and CDR2 is FQNEAQ (reference sequence). The CDR3 is 12 residues long. The chain's CDR3 is CASSLITDTQYF. In nucleotides, the CDR3 is TGTGCCAGCAGCTTAATCACAGATACGCAGTATTTT.

To note about this clonotype: One junction end disagrees with the germline gene, perhaps due to a read error. The chain joins TRBV12-3 or TRBV12-4 to TRBJ2-5; 12 positions match TRBD2. The CDR3 runs 16 residues. The DNA of the CDR3 is TGTGCCAGCAGTCCTCTGACTAGCGGGGGCCAAGAGACCCACTACTTC. Protein product: CASSPLTSGGQETHYF.

The chain uses TRBV9 and TRBJ1-1; TRBD1 aligns across 7 bases. Trimming at V came to 3 bases and at J to 3 bases, leaving 11 bases not matched to a gene. Germline CDR1 SGDLS, CDR2 YYNGEE. This CDR3 contains 16 residues. Written as DNA, the CDR3 is TGTGCCAGCAGCGCCTATGACAGGGATTGGGACACTGAAGCTTTCTTT. Protein sequence: CASSAYDRDWDTEAFF.

The V call is TRBV12-3 or TRBV12-4, the J call TRBJ2-6; D unresolved. Trimming pared 10 bases from V and 2 bases from J, leaving 9 bases between. The CDR3 has 13 residues. The DNA of the CDR3 is TGTGCCACCGAACCTACTGGGGCCAACGTCCTGACTTTC. Translated, it gives CATEPTGANVLTF.

The sample holds a few counts of this clonotype. The chain carries TRBV7-9 and TRBJ1-2, with 8 bases that match TRBD1. Germline CDR1 SEHNR, CDR2 FQNEAQ (reference sequence). This CDR3 region has 13 residues. V shed 5 bases, J shed 8 bases, and the junction held 7 bases outside the gene matches. The CDR3, as DNA: TGTGCCAGCAGCGCCGGGACAGGTAGCGGCTACACCTTC. It translates to CASSAGTGSGYTF.

This chain uses TRBV7-2 with TRBJ1-2; D gene unclear. Germline lookup yields CDR1 SGHTA and CDR2 FQGNSA. The CDR3 spans 16 residues. V dropped 5 bases and J dropped 3 bases, with 19 bases sitting between them. CDR3 in amino acids: CASSAETWVGDYGYTF. In DNA form, the CDR3 reads TGTGCCAGCAGCGCCGAGACATGGGTAGGAGACTATGGCTACACCTTC. Using reference TRBV7-2 and TRBJ1-2 for the parts outside the CDR3, the full variable domain is GAGVSQSPSNKVTEKGKDVELRCDPISGHTALYWYRQSLGQGLEFLIYFQGNSAPDKSGLPSDRFSAERTGGSVSTLTIQRTQQEDSAVYLCASSAETWVGDYGYTFGSGTRLTVV.

This sequence joins TRBV6-1 and TRBJ2-1; D is unresolved. The germline V gene encodes CDR1 MNHNS and CDR2 SASEGT. This CDR3 has 11 residues. V dropped 6 bases and J dropped 10 bases, with 10 bases sitting between them. For the CDR3, the DNA is TGTGCCAGCAGCCAGACCCCCGAGCAGTTCTTC. Amino acid sequence: CASSQTPEQFF.

There are a few counts of this clonotype. The rearrangement links TRBV20-1 to TRBJ2-4; no clear D gene. Germline V gene sequence: CDR1 DFQATT, CDR2 SNEGSKA (reference sequence). Trimming took 0 bases from V and 0 from J, leaving 9 bases between them. The CDR3 length is 15 residues. The CDR3: CSARDTILAKNIQYF. In nucleotides, the CDR3 is TGCAGTGCTAGAGACACAATTCTAGCCAAAAACATTCAGTACTTC.

The V gene is TRBV7-2, the J gene TRBJ1-4, with TRBD1 matching 8 bases. The J segment lost 4 bases and the V segment lost 2 bases, leaving 6 bases of the junction unmatched. In germline, CDR1 is SGHTA, CDR2 FQGNSA. The CDR3 loop spans 16 amino acids. The CDR3 here is CASSLPRTGRNEKLFF. For the CDR3, the DNA is TGTGCCAGCAGCTTACCTAGGACAGGGCGTAATGAAAAACTGTTTTTT.

The rearrangement links TRBV23-1 to TRBJ2-7, with D perhaps TRBD1 (6 bases). TRBV23-1 is given ORF status, its function remaining uncertain. The CDR3 extends over 11 amino acids. Trimming stripped 7 bases from V and 6 bases from J, with 10 bases between. In nucleotides, the CDR3 is TGCGCCAGCATAACAGGGATCGAGCAGTACTTC. This translates into CASITGIEQYF.

This clonotype was counted a few times. The J gene is TRBJ2-4, the V gene TRBV4-3; D gene unclear. V was cut by 4 bases and J by 0 bases, with 10 bases left in between. The CDR3 has 15 amino acids. Germline lookup yields CDR1 LGHNA and CDR2 YSLEER. The CDR3 nucleotides read TGCGCCAGCAGCCCCGACGGCCTAGCCAAAAACATTCAGTACTTC. This encodes CASSPDGLAKNIQYF.